The clone carrying this T cell receptor (beta chain) was seen a handful of times. In the PCR, 60 Vbeta and 13 Jbeta primers were used. Sequencing was performed with immunoSEQ multiplex PCR; in TCRdb, only in-frame clones are kept and a portion is missing. The sample carries 200,000 to 250,000 clones, almost 80% recorded once. Unmatched junction bases numbered 3, after V lost 6 bases and J lost 8 bases. The CDR3 loop spans 14 amino acids. Germline V gene sequence: CDR1 MNHNS, CDR2 SASEGT. The data are from a study of cytomegalovirus exposure and HLA in healthy donors. The clonotype comes from a male donor in good health and CMV-seronegative. This sequence joins TRBV6-1 and TRBJ2-1; 14 bases align to TRBD2. Sequenced material: PBMCs. DNA of the CDR3: TGTGCCAGCAGCCCGGGACTAGCGGGAGATGAGCAGTTCTTC. This codes for CASSPGLAGDEQFF.